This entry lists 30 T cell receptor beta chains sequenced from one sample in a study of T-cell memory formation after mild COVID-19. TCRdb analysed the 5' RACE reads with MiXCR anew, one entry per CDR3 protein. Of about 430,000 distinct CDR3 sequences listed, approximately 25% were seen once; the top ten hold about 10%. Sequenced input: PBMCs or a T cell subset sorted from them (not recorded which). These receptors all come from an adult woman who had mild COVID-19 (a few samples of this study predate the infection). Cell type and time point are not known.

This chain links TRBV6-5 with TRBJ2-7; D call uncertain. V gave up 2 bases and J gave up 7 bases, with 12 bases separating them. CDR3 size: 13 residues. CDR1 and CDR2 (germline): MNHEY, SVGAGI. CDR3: CASSYGALWEQYF. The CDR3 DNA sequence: TGTGCCAGCAGTTACGGTGCGTTGTGGGAGCAGTACTTC.

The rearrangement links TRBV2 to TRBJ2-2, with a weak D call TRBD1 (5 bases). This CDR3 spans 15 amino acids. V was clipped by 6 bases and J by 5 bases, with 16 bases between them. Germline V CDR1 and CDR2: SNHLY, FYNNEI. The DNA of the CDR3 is TGTGCCAGCAGGATGGGGCCTAGTTGGACCGGGGAGCTGTTTTTT. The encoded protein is CASRMGPSWTGELFF.

This CDR3 is CSARDRGYSHTEAFF. For the CDR3, the DNA is TGCAGTGCTAGAGATCGTGGGTATTCGCACACTGAAGCTTTCTTT. The chain has TRBV20-1 and TRBJ1-1; D ambiguous. Germline V CDR1 and CDR2: DFQATT, SNEGSKA (reference sequence). The CDR3 spans 15 residues. Trimming cost V 0 bases and J 3 bases, with 14 bases left between them.

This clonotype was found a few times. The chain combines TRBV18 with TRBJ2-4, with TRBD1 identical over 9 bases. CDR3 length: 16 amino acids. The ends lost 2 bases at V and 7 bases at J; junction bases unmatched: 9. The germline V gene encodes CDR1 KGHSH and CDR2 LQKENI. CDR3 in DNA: TGTGCCAGCTCACCAACCCAACAGGGGGCGTCGAACATTCAGTACTTC. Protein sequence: CASSPTQQGASNIQYF.

Here the CDR3 DNA reads TGTGCCAGCAGCCGAATTGGACTAGCGGGAGTGGGGGATACGCAGTATTTT. Protein sequence: CASSRIGLAGVGDTQYF. The V call is TRBV28, the J call TRBJ2-3; 13 bases match TRBD2. The V gene end was trimmed by 6 bases and the J gene end by 6 bases; junction bases not matched to a gene: 12. CDR3 length: 17 residues. Germline CDR1 reads MDHEN; CDR2 reads SYDVKM.

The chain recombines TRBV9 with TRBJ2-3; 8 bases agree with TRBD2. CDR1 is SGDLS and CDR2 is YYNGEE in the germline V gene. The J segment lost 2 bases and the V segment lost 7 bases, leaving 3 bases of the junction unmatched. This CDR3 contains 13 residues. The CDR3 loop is CASRGGITDTQYF. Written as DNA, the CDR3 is TGTGCCAGCCGCGGGGGGATCACAGATACGCAGTATTTT.

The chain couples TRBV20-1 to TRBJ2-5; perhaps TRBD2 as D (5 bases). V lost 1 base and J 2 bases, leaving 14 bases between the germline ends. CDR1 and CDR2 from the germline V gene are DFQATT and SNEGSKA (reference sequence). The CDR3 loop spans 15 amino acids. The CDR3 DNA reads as TGCAGTGCTAGAGCCCTGGACTGGCGTCAAGAGACCCAGTACTTC. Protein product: CSARALDWRQETQYF.

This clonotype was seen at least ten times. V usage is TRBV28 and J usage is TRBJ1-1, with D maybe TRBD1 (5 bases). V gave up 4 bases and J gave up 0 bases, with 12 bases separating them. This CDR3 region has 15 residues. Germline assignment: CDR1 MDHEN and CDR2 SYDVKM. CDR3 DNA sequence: TGTGCCAGCAGTTCAGGGTTTTACATGAACACTGAAGCTTTCTTT. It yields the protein CASSSGFYMNTEAFF.

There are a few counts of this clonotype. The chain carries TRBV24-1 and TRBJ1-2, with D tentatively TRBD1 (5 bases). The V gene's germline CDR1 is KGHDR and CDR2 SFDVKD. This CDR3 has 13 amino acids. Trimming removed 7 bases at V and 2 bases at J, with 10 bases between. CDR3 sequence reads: CATRHRDNYGYTF. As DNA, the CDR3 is TGTGCCACCAGGCACCGGGACAACTATGGCTACACCTTC.

This CDR3 reads CASTSGEGYTF. CDR3 bases: TGTGCCAGCACCTCCGGGGAGGGCTACACCTTC. The rearrangement links TRBV4-2 to TRBJ1-2, with D uncertain. CDR3 length: 11 amino acids. Trimming stripped 7 bases from V and 8 bases from J, with 11 bases between. Germline V gene sequence: CDR1 LGHNA, CDR2 YNFKEQ.

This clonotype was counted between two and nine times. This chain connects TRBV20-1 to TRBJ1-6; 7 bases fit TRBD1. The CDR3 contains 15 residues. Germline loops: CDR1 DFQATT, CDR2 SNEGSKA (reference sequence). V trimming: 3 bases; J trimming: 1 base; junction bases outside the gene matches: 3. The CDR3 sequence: CSARTGPSYNSPLHF. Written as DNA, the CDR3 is TGCAGTGCTAGGACAGGGCCATCCTATAATTCACCCCTCCACTTT.

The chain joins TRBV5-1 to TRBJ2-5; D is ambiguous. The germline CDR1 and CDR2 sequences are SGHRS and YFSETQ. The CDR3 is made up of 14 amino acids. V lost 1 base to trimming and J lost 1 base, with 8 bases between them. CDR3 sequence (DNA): TGCGCCAGCAGCTTGATGGAGCCCCAAGAGACCCAGTACTTC. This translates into CASSLMEPQETQYF.

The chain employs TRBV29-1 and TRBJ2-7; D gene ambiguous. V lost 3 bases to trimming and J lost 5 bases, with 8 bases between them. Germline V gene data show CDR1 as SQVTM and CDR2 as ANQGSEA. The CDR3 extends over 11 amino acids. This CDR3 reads CSVEGLHEQYF. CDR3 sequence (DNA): TGCAGCGTTGAGGGTCTACACGAGCAGTACTTC.

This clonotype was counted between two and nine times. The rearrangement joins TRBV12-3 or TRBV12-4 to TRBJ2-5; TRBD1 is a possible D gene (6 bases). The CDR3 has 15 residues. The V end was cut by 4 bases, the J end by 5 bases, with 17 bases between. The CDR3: CASSYLGHFGETQYF. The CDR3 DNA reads TGTGCCAGCAGTTATTTGGGACACTTTGGTGAGACCCAGTACTTC.

CDR3 sequence (DNA): TGTGCCAGCAGTTTCATGAGGACTAGCGGGAGCTCCTACAATGAGCAGTTCTTC. Translating it yields CASSFMRTSGSSYNEQFF. V usage is TRBV27 and J usage is TRBJ2-1; 13 bases line up with TRBD2. There are 18 residues in the CDR3. Germline V CDR1 and CDR2: MNHEY, SMNVEV (reference sequence). V trimming: 3 bases; J trimming: 0 bases; junction bases outside the gene matches: 5.

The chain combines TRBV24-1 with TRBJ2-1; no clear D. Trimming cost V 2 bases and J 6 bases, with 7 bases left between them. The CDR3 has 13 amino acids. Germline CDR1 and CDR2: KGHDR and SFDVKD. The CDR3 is CATSDYGFNEQFF. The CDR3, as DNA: TGTGCCACCAGTGATTACGGATTCAATGAGCAGTTCTTC.

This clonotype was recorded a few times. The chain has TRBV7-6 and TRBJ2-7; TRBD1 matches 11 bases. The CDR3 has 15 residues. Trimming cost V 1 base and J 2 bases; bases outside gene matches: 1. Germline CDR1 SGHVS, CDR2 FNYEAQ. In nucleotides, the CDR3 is TGTGCCAGCAGCTTAGAGGGACAGGGGGCCTACGAGCAGTACTTC. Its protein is CASSLEGQGAYEQYF.

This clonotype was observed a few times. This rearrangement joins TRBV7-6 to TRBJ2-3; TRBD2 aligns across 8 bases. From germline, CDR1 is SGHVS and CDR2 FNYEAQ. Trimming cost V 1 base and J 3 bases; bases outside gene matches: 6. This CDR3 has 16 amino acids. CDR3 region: CASSLEWAGGTDTQYF. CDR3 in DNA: TGTGCCAGCAGCTTAGAATGGGCGGGGGGAACAGATACGCAGTATTTT.

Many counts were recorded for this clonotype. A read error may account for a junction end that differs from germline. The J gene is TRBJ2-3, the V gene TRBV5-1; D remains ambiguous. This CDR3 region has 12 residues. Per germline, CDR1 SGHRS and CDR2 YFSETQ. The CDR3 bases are TGTGCCAGCAGCTCTAGCACAGATACGCAGTATTTT. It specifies CASSSSTDTQYF.

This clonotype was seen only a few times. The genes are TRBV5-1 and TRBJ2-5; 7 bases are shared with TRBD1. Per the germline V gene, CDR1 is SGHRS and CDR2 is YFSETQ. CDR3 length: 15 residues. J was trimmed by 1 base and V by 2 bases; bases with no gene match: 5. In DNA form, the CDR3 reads TGCGCCAGCAGCTTCGACGGACAGGCCCAAGAGACCCAGTACTTC. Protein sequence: CASSFDGQAQETQYF.

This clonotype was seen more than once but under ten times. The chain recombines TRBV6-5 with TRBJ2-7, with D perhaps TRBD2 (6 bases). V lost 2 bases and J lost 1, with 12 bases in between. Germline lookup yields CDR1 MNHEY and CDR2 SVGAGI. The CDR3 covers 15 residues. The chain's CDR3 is CASSYGAGYSYEQYF. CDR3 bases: TGTGCCAGCAGTTACGGAGCGGGTTATTCCTACGAGCAGTACTTC.

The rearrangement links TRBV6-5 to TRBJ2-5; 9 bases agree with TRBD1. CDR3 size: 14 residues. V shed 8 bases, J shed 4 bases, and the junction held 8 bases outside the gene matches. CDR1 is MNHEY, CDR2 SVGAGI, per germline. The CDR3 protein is CASQDRGGGETQYF. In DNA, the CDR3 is TGTGCCAGCCAGGACAGGGGAGGAGGAGAGACCCAGTACTTC.

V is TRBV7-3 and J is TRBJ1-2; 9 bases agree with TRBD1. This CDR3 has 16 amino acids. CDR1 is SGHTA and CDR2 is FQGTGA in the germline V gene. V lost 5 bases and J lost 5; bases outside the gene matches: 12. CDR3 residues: CASSPSSDRGRYGYTF. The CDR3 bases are TGTGCCAGCAGCCCGTCCTCGGACAGGGGTCGATATGGCTACACCTTC.

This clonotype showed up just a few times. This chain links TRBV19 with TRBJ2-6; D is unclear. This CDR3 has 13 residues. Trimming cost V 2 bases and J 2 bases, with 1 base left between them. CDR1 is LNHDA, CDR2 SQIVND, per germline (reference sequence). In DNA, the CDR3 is TGTGCCAGTAGTATACCTGGGGCCAACGTCCTGACTTTC. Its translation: CASSIPGANVLTF.

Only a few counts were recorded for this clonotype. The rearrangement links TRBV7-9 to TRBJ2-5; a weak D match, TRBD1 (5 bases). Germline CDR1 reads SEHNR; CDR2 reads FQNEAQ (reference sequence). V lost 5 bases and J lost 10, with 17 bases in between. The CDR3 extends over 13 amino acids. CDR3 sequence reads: CASSLLTVEDQYF. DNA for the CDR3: TGTGCCAGCAGCCTACTGACAGTCGAGGACCAGTACTTC.

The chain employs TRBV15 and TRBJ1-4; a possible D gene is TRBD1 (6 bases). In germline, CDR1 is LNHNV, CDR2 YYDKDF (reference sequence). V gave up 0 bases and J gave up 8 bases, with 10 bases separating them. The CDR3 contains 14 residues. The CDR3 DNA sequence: TGTGCCACCAGCAGAGACAGGGGAATAGAAAAACTGTTTTTT. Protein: CATSRDRGIEKLFF.

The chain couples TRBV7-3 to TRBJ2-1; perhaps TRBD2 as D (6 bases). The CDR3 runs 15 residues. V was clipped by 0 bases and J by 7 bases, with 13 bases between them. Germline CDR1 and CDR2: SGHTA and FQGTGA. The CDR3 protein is CASSLTGLPSNEQFF. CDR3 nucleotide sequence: TGTGCCAGCAGCTTAACGGGACTCCCCTCTAATGAGCAGTTCTTC.

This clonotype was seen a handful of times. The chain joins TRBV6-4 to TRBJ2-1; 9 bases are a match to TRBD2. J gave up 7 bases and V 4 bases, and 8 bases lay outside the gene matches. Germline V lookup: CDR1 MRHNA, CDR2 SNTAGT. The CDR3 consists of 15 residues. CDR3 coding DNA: TGTGCCAGCAGTGTGTCTAGCGGGAAGTGGAATGAGCAGTTCTTC. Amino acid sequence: CASSVSSGKWNEQFF.

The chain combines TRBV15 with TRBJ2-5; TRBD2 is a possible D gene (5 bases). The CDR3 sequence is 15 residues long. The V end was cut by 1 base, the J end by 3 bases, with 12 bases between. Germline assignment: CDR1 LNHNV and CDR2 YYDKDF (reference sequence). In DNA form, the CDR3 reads TGTGCCACCAGCAGAGCGACGACGGGAAAAGAGACCCAGTACTTC. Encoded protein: CATSRATTGKETQYF.

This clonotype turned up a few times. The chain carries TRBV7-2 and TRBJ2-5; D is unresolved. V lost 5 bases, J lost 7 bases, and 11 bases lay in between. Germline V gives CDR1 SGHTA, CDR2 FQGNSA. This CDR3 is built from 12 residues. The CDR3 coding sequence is TGTGCCAGCAGCCTAGATGCGTGGACCCAGTACTTC. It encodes CASSLDAWTQYF.